The 20 T cell receptor beta chains listed next were all sequenced from one sample in a study of OX40 agonist ivuxolimab in advanced cancers. This table comes from immunoSEQ multiplex PCR, and its TCRdb copy is limited to in-frame clones, with some not included. Seen here are some 100,000 clones, roughly 80% observed once, and the top ten hold 1% to 1.3%. The specimen was CD4+ or CD8+ T cells sorted from blood, collected in a trial of the OX40 agonist ivuxolimab. Source of these receptors: an adult with an advanced solid tumor such as melanoma, head and neck, liver or kidney cancer.

This clone was detected only once. V and J are TRBV5-1 and TRBJ1-1, with a weak D call TRBD1 (5 bases). This CDR3 spans 15 amino acids. From germline, CDR1 is SGHRS and CDR2 YFSETQ. V gave up 0 bases and J gave up 0 bases, with 9 bases separating them. In DNA form, the CDR3 reads TGCGCCAGCAGCTTGGACCCGGGGGTGAACACTGAAGCTTTCTTT. Translation gives CASSLDPGVNTEAFF.

This clone occurred once. J is TRBJ1-5 and V is TRBV7-2; D not resolved. Germline V gene sequence: CDR1 SGHTA, CDR2 FQGNSA. Trimming removed 2 bases from V and 1 base from J, with 9 bases in between. CDR3 length: 15 residues. CDR3 sequence: CASSLFLSSNQPQHF. CDR3 nucleotides: TGTGCCAGCAGCTTATTCCTTTCCAGCAATCAGCCCCAGCATTTT.

The chain couples TRBV2 to TRBJ1-3; the D is unclear. This CDR3 has 15 amino acids. Germline CDR1 SNHLY, CDR2 FYNNEI. The ends were cut back, 4 bases at V and 0 bases at J, with 10 bases in the middle. CDR3 in amino acids: CASSGEASSGNTIYF. The CDR3 DNA reads TGTGCCAGCAGTGGGGAGGCGAGCTCTGGAAACACCATATATTTT.

V and J are TRBV5-6 and TRBJ2-3, with D tentatively TRBD1 (5 bases). The germline gives CDR1 SGHDT, CDR2 YYEEEE. V was shortened by 4 bases and J by 0 bases, with 12 bases between the two germline ends. This CDR3 is built from 15 residues. Here the CDR3 DNA reads TGTGCCAGCAGCCCAGGGTTAGGGAGCACAGATACGCAGTATTTT. This codes for CASSPGLGSTDTQYF.

The chain is built from TRBV28 and TRBJ2-7, with TRBD1 matching over 8 bases. With 11 bases clipped from V and 1 base from J, the junction kept 10 bases outside the gene matches. CDR3 length: 14 amino acids. The germline V gene encodes CDR1 MDHEN and CDR2 SYDVKM. CDR3 nucleotides: TGTGCCTCCCGAGCCAGGGGGCGTTCCTACGAGCAGTACTTC. Translated, it gives CASRARGRSYEQYF.

The chain joins TRBV19 to TRBJ2-2; no reliable D call. This CDR3 has 14 residues. From germline, CDR1 is LNHDA and CDR2 SQIVND (reference sequence). Trimming pared 3 bases from V and 7 bases from J, leaving 12 bases between. The CDR3 loop reads CASSIAASLGELFF. CDR3 sequence (DNA): TGTGCCAGTAGTATCGCCGCGAGCCTCGGGGAGCTGTTTTTT. The variable domain in full, with the rest retrieved from reference TRBV19 and TRBJ2-2, is DGGITQSPKYLFRKEGQNVTLSCEQNLNHDAMYWYRQDPGQGLRLIYYSQIVNDFQKGDIAEGYSVSREKKESFPLTVTSAQKNPTAFYLCASSIAASLGELFFGEGSRLTVL.

The CDR3, as DNA: TGTGCCAGCAGCCAATCAGGGGAGAGCACCGGGGAGCTGTTTTTT. Translation: CASSQSGESTGELFF. The V call is TRBV16, the J call TRBJ2-2, with D perhaps matching TRBD1 or TRBD2 (5 bases each). The CDR3 has 15 residues. The germline V gene encodes CDR1 KGHSY and CDR2 FQNENV. V lost 0 bases, J lost 4 bases, and 9 bases lay in between.

This clone came up once. The chain recombines TRBV11-2 with TRBJ2-1, with a tentative D call TRBD2 (6 bases). Trimming removed 4 bases from V and 2 bases from J, with 12 bases in between. The CDR3 has 15 residues. The V gene's germline CDR1 is SGHAT and CDR2 FQNNGV. CDR3 sequence: CASSSATRPYNEQFF. The CDR3 DNA reads TGTGCCAGCAGCTCCGCGACTAGGCCCTACAATGAGCAGTTCTTC.

This clone has a handful of counts. The rearrangement links TRBV7-9 to TRBJ2-1; D unclear. This CDR3 region has 15 residues. V shed 2 bases and J shed 4 bases, with 12 bases lying between them. The germline V gene encodes CDR1 SEHNR and CDR2 FQNEAQ (reference sequence). CDR3 region: CASSLYPMEYNEQFF. As DNA, the CDR3 is TGTGCCAGCAGCTTATATCCAATGGAATACAATGAGCAGTTCTTC. Filled out from reference TRBV7-9 and TRBJ2-1, the complete variable domain reads DTGVSQNPRHKITKRGQNVTFRCDPISEHNRLYWYRQTLGQGPEFLTYFQNEAQLEKSRLLSDRFSAERPKGSFSTLEIQRTEQGDSAMYLCASSLYPMEYNEQFFGPGTRLTVL.

The rearrangement joins TRBV28 to TRBJ2-2; D is unclear. The length of the CDR3 is 13 residues. V lost 7 bases to trimming and J lost 2 bases, with 8 bases between them. In germline, CDR1 is MDHEN, CDR2 SYDVKM. The CDR3 loop is CASKAPNTGELFF. The CDR3 bases are TGTGCCAGCAAAGCCCCAAACACCGGGGAGCTGTTTTTT.

The chain carries TRBV7-2 and TRBJ2-1, with 8 bases identical to TRBD2. With 9 bases clipped from V and 1 base from J, the junction kept 2 bases outside the gene matches. There are 13 residues in the CDR3. Germline V gene lookup returns CDR1 SGHTA and CDR2 FQGNSA. CDR3 residues: CASRGGSYNEQFF. The DNA for the CDR3 is TGTGCCAGTCGCGGGGGGTCCTACAATGAGCAGTTCTTC.

The chain joins TRBV7-2 to TRBJ2-1; D is undetermined. V lost 0 bases and J lost 6, with 12 bases in between. This CDR3 is 15 amino acids long. Germline values: CDR1 SGHTA, CDR2 FQGNSA. The CDR3 reads CASSLAGLRTNEQFF. The CDR3 DNA is TGTGCCAGCAGCTTAGCCGGTTTAAGGACCAATGAGCAGTTCTTC.

The V gene is TRBV28, the J gene TRBJ1-2; maybe TRBD1 (5 bases). CDR1 and CDR2 (germline): MDHEN, SYDVKM. This CDR3 is 15 amino acids long. Trimming left V 5 bases short and J 4 bases short, with 17 bases between. CDR3 sequence reads: CASSPPRTGGYGYTF. In DNA, the CDR3 is TGTGCCAGCAGTCCCCCCCGTACAGGCGGCTATGGCTACACCTTC.

This clone appeared a few times. The gene calls are TRBV7-9 and TRBJ1-2; 7 bases line up with TRBD1. Germline assignment: CDR1 SEHNR and CDR2 FQNEAQ (reference sequence). V was pared by 5 bases and J by 4 bases, with 4 bases of the junction left unmatched. This CDR3 has 13 residues. The CDR3 DNA reads as TGTGCCAGCAGCACTGGGACAGCCTATGGCTACACCTTC. It translates to CASSTGTAYGYTF.

CDR3 bases: TGCGCCAGCAGCCAAGGTTTAGAGGAGGACTATGGCTACACCTTC. It translates to CASSQGLEEDYGYTF. The V gene is TRBV4-3, the J gene TRBJ1-2, with no clear D. Germline CDR1 and CDR2: LGHNA and YSLEER. The V end was cut by 1 base, the J end by 3 bases, with 12 bases between. The CDR3 has 15 amino acids.

This sequence joins TRBV5-1 and TRBJ2-1, with TRBD2 matching 9 bases. There are 16 residues in the CDR3. CDR1 SGHRS and CDR2 YFSETQ come from the germline V gene. The V gene end was trimmed by 4 bases and the J gene end by 4 bases; junction bases not matched to a gene: 9. CDR3 loop: CASSPPSSGGYNEQFF. The DNA for the CDR3 is TGCGCCAGCAGCCCACCCAGTAGCGGGGGATACAATGAGCAGTTCTTC.

The chain is built from TRBV10-3 and TRBJ1-1; 9 positions agree with TRBD1. CDR1 and CDR2 from the germline V gene are ENHRY and SYGVKD. This CDR3 spans 15 amino acids. With 3 bases clipped from V and 6 bases from J, the junction kept 8 bases outside the gene matches. CDR3 loop: CAISDLTGGNAEAFF. The CDR3 DNA reads TGTGCCATCAGTGACCTAACAGGGGGCAACGCTGAAGCTTTCTTT.

The CDR3 DNA is TGTGCCAGCAGTCAACAGGGGGCCCATTCTGGTCAGCCCCAGCATTTT. It is translated as CASSQQGAHSGQPQHF. V usage is TRBV2 and J usage is TRBJ1-5; TRBD1 agrees at 9 bases. Germline trimming cut 5 bases from V and 6 bases from J; bases unmatched to any gene: 11. There are 16 residues in the CDR3. The germline V gene has CDR1 SNHLY and CDR2 FYNNEI.

The chain links TRBV21-1 to TRBJ2-3. TRBV21-1 is classified as a pseudogene. This CDR3 has 17 amino acids. DNA of the CDR3: TGTGCCAGCAGCAAAGCCCACCGGGACGGAAACACAGATACGCAGTATTTT. Its protein product is CASSKAHRDGNTDTQYF.

For the CDR3, the DNA is TGTGCCAGCAGTGGATCCGGGACAGGGTACAATGAGCAGTTCTTC. Translated, it gives CASSGSGTGYNEQFF. V is TRBV25-1 and J is TRBJ2-1, with 9 bases aligning to TRBD1. This CDR3 has 15 amino acids. The germline V gene encodes CDR1 MGHDK and CDR2 SYGVNS. V was clipped by 4 bases and J by 4 bases; unmatched bases: 5.